These 23 T cell receptor beta chains originate from one sample sequenced in a study of cytomegalovirus exposure and HLA in healthy donors. Primers included in the PCR were 60 Vbeta and 13 Jbeta primers. The data were produced by immunoSEQ multiplex PCR, yet TCRdb's version contains in-frame clones alone and is incomplete. The profile shows 120,000 to 150,000 clones, 82% of them singletons. The sequenced sample consisted of PBMCs. The origin of the receptors is a man between 18 and 29 years old in good health and CMV-seropositive.

This clone was picked up one time. The chain is built from TRBV5-6 and TRBJ2-2; D not certain. V was trimmed by 0 bases and J by 1 base, leaving 10 bases between them. The CDR3 extends over 16 amino acids. The germline CDR1 and CDR2 sequences are SGHDT and YYEEEE. The DNA of the CDR3 is TGTGCCAGCAGCTTGGTCTCCCGCGGGAACACCGGGGAGCTGTTTTTT. It codes for CASSLVSRGNTGELFF.

The V and J genes are TRBV27 and TRBJ1-1; 8 nucleotides line up with TRBD1. The CDR3 totals 13 residues. Germline CDR1 reads MNHEY; CDR2 reads SMNVEV (reference sequence). Germline trimming cut 6 bases from V and 1 base from J; bases unmatched to any gene: 1. The CDR3 here is CASRTGENTEAFF. In nucleotides, the CDR3 is TGTGCCAGCAGGACAGGGGAGAACACTGAAGCTTTCTTT.

V and J are TRBV5-1 and TRBJ1-1, with D possibly matching TRBD1 (5 bases). The CDR3 is made up of 15 amino acids. The germline V and J ends were trimmed by 0 bases and 4 bases, with 13 bases remaining between them. In germline, CDR1 is SGHRS, CDR2 YFSETQ. CDR3 in amino acids: CASSLEGRTGTEAFF. CDR3 DNA: TGCGCCAGCAGCTTGGAGGGGCGAACGGGCACTGAAGCTTTCTTT.

This clone was recorded a few times. This rearrangement joins TRBV10-3 to TRBJ1-5, with D unresolved. Trimming cost V 6 bases and J 10 bases, with 16 bases left between them. Germline CDR1 and CDR2: ENHRY and SYGVKD. This CDR3 spans 13 amino acids. CDR3 nucleotides: TGTGCCATCAGCCACGACTCCGGGGATCCCCAGCATTTT. It yields the protein CAISHDSGDPQHF.

This clone was seen a single time. CDR3 sequence reads: CASSEKGGPGNTGELFF. DNA of the CDR3: TGTGCCAGCAGTGAAAAGGGCGGGCCGGGGAACACCGGGGAGCTGTTTTTT. This chain connects TRBV6-1 to TRBJ2-2; TRBD2 is a possible D gene (5 bases). V lost 2 bases and J 1 base, leaving 14 bases between the germline ends. CDR3 length: 17 residues. The germline V gene encodes CDR1 MNHNS and CDR2 SASEGT.

The J gene is TRBJ1-2, the V gene TRBV11-2; 12 bases are shared with TRBD1. V lost 4 bases and J lost 7; bases outside the gene matches: 7. CDR3 length: 15 amino acids. Germline CDR1 and CDR2: SGHAT and FQNNGV. DNA of the CDR3: TGTGCCAGCAGCTGGGACAGGGGGCAGGGTGGTGGCTACACCTTC. This gives the protein CASSWDRGQGGGYTF.

J is TRBJ2-7 and V is TRBV27; D is undetermined. CDR3 length: 15 residues. V was cut by 2 bases and J by 1 base, with 12 bases left in between. Germline CDR1 and CDR2: MNHEY and SMNVEV (reference sequence). The CDR3 coding sequence is TGTGCCAGCAGTTTAGGGCCAAGTGGGTCCTACGAGCAGTACTTC. This sequence encodes CASSLGPSGSYEQYF.

There are a few counts of this clone. The rearrangement joins TRBV4-2 to TRBJ1-4; 7 bases align to TRBD1. The length of the CDR3 is 16 residues. Trimming cost V 5 bases and J 4 bases; bases outside gene matches: 10. Per the germline V gene, CDR1 is LGHNA and CDR2 is YNFKEQ. The CDR3 DNA is TGTGCCAGCAGCGGCGACAGGGATAACGGTAATGAAAAACTGTTTTTT. Protein sequence: CASSGDRDNGNEKLFF.

J is TRBJ1-2 and V is TRBV5-6; TRBD1 matches at 8 bases. J was trimmed by 4 bases and V by 4 bases; bases with no gene match: 9. CDR3 length equals 15 residues. CDR1 and CDR2 from the germline V gene are SGHDT and YYEEEE. Written as DNA, the CDR3 is TGTGCCAGCAGCCCCGAAGGGACAGGACTCTATGGCTACACCTTC. This codes for CASSPEGTGLYGYTF.

This chain uses TRBV28 with TRBJ1-2, with a weak D call TRBD1 (6 bases). V lost 6 bases and J lost 4, with 24 bases in between. The CDR3 is 17 residues long. Germline CDR1 reads MDHEN; CDR2 reads SYDVKM. The CDR3 DNA reads as TGTGCCAGCAGATACCGCGCAGGGGCCTCTATTGGCTATGGCTACACCTTC. This gives the protein CASRYRAGASIGYGYTF.

The J gene is TRBJ1-1, the V gene TRBV4-1; TRBD1 might be the D (6 bases). CDR1 is MGHRA, CDR2 YSYEKL, per germline. Trimming pared 2 bases from V and 4 bases from J, leaving 8 bases between. This CDR3 has 13 residues. The CDR3, as DNA: TGCGCCAGCAGCCAACAGGGGATCACTGAAGCTTTCTTT. This encodes CASSQQGITEAFF.

The chain is built from TRBV6-5 and TRBJ1-2; no clear D gene. This CDR3 has 11 amino acids. Germline CDR1 reads MNHEY; CDR2 reads SVGAGI. V was shortened by 5 bases and J by 8 bases, with 9 bases between the two germline ends. Here the CDR3 reads CASSERAGYTF. In DNA, the CDR3 is TGTGCCAGCAGTGAGAGGGCAGGCTACACCTTC.

V is TRBV28 and J is TRBJ2-6; perhaps TRBD2 as D (6 bases). V was trimmed by 3 bases and J by 1 base, leaving 13 bases between them. Per germline, CDR1 MDHEN and CDR2 SYDVKM. The CDR3 spans 17 residues. The CDR3 region is CASSLRAGSSGANVLTF. The CDR3 DNA sequence: TGTGCCAGCAGTTTGAGGGCGGGGAGTTCTGGGGCCAACGTCCTGACTTTC.

This clone was seen only a few times. The chain is built from TRBV19 and TRBJ2-1; 9 bases map to TRBD2. Germline-derived CDR1 and CDR2 are LNHDA and SQIVND (reference sequence). This CDR3 has 15 residues. The junction had 9 bases not matched to a gene; V was cut back by 7 bases and J by 5 bases. CDR3 sequence: CASNLIAGGDNEQFF. The CDR3 DNA sequence: TGTGCCAGTAACCTCATTGCGGGGGGGGACAATGAGCAGTTCTTC.

CDR3 nucleotides: TGTGCCAGCAGCGCCGCTTGGGTGTCAGGGGGAGAAAAACTGTTTTTT. This translates into CASSAAWVSGGEKLFF. The rearrangement uses TRBV9 and TRBJ1-4, with 7 bases fitting TRBD1. CDR1 is SGDLS, CDR2 YYNGEE, per germline. This CDR3 has 16 residues. The V segment lost 3 bases and the J segment 8 bases; nucleotides outside the gene matches: 13.

The rearrangement joins TRBV7-2 to TRBJ2-1; 7 nucleotides align to TRBD2. The CDR3 contains 16 residues. Germline trimming cut 4 bases from V and 7 bases from J; bases unmatched to any gene: 13. CDR1 and CDR2 (germline): SGHTA, FQGNSA. CDR3 coding DNA: TGTGCCAGCAGCTCACGGACTAGTTGGATAGTTAATGAGCAGTTCTTC. Encoded protein: CASSSRTSWIVNEQFF.

This clone was seen just once. The V and J genes are TRBV29-1 and TRBJ2-6; D remains ambiguous. The V and J ends lost 3 bases and 9 bases respectively, with 9 bases between them. The CDR3 sequence is 12 residues long. Per germline, CDR1 SQVTM and CDR2 ANQGSEA. The CDR3 protein is CSVEAVNNVLTF. Here the CDR3 DNA reads TGCAGCGTTGAGGCAGTAAACAACGTCCTGACTTTC.

This chain joins TRBV6-5 and TRBJ1-2, with 7 positions matching TRBD1. J gave up 8 bases and V 10 bases, and 7 bases lay outside the gene matches. The CDR3 has 11 residues. The germline CDR1 and CDR2 sequences are MNHEY and SVGAGI. In DNA form, the CDR3 reads TGTGCCACAAGACAGGGACCGGGCTACACCTTC. Encoded protein: CATRQGPGYTF.

The chain links TRBV7-9 to TRBJ1-1; possible D gene TRBD1, 5 bases. Trimming stripped 2 bases from V and 0 bases from J, with 16 bases between. From germline, CDR1 is SEHNR and CDR2 FQNEAQ (reference sequence). The CDR3 totals 17 residues. The CDR3 spells CASSLKVGPRVNTEAFF. In DNA, the CDR3 is TGTGCCAGCAGCTTAAAAGTCGGTCCCAGGGTGAACACTGAAGCTTTCTTT.

The CDR3 protein is CASSANGGQNTEAFF. CDR3 nucleotide sequence: TGTGCCAGCAGCGCCAATGGGGGACAGAACACTGAAGCTTTCTTT. The genes are TRBV7-9 and TRBJ1-1; D might be TRBD1 (6 bases). CDR1 SEHNR and CDR2 FQNEAQ come from the germline V gene (reference sequence). The CDR3 is 15 amino acids. V was pared by 5 bases and J by 1 base, with 14 bases between.

V and J are TRBV5-1 and TRBJ2-7; TRBD2 matches 12 bases. The junction had 8 bases not matched to a gene; V was cut back by 4 bases and J by 6 bases. CDR1 is SGHRS and CDR2 is YFSETQ in the germline V gene. This CDR3 has 15 residues. CDR3 DNA: TGCGCCAGCAGCGACCCTAGCGGGAGGGCCGGCGAGCAGTACTTC. Translation: CASSDPSGRAGEQYF.

The chain carries TRBV28 and TRBJ1-2, with a weak D call TRBD1 (5 bases). With 6 bases removed from V and 5 bases from J, the gap between germline ends came to 13 bases. Germline lookup yields CDR1 MDHEN and CDR2 SYDVKM. This CDR3 has 13 residues. CDR3 sequence reads: CASSGGADYGYTF. The CDR3 coding sequence is TGTGCCAGCAGCGGAGGGGCAGATTATGGCTACACCTTC.

V is TRBV4-1 and J is TRBJ2-1; 9 nucleotides agree with TRBD1. This CDR3 has 17 amino acids. With V trimmed by 1 base and J by 6 bases, 10 bases remained unmatched. Germline CDR1 reads MGHRA; CDR2 reads YSYEKL. The CDR3 region is CASSQVWGTGYVNEQFF. The CDR3 DNA is TGCGCCAGCAGCCAAGTTTGGGGGACAGGGTATGTCAATGAGCAGTTCTTC.